The rows below give T cell receptor beta chains drawn from one sample of a study of Graves' ophthalmopathy and Graves' hyperthyroidism. Each CDR3 protein gets one entry after TCRdb re-called the multiplex PCR reads with MiXCR. Here the sample spans about 740,000 distinct CDR3 sequences, 40% being singletons. The sequencing sample was made of peripheral blood. The receptors originated from an adult man with Graves' ophthalmopathy. CDR3s include the opening cysteine and the closing phenylalanine or tryptophan. The D gene is left open where the match is weak. Clone size is given for some rows only: seen once, a few or many times, or a class if the clone is expanded.

J	length	D	size	V	DNA	CDR3
TRBJ2-7	15	TRBD2	.	TRBV14	TGTGCCAGCAGCCCCCTCGGGAGGTCCCTCTACGAGCAGTACTTC	CASSPLGRSLYEQYF
TRBJ2-6	16	.	.	TRBV5-6	TGTGCCAGCAGCTGGGACGTAGGGACCGGGGCCAACATCCTGACTTTC	CASSWDVGTGANILTF
TRBJ1-2	17	TRBD1	.	TRBV15	TGTGCCACCAGCAGAGTGAGGCGGGACAGGGGGCAGAGTGGCTACACCTTC	CATSRVRRDRGQSGYTF
TRBJ1-2	15	TRBD1	.	TRBV7-2	TGTGCCAGCAGCTCGGGGACAGCTAAGAGCTATGGCTACACCTTC	CASSSGTAKSYGYTF
TRBJ1-5	13	.	.	TRBV5-1	TGCGCCAGCAGCCTTCATCCGGATCAGCCCCAGCATTTT	CASSLHPDQPQHF
TRBJ2-2	14	TRBD1	.	TRBV7-9	TGCGCCAGCCGACAGGGGAGGAACACCGGGGAGCTGTTTTTT	CASRQGRNTGELFF
TRBJ2-2	12	.	.	TRBV25-1	TGTGCCAGCGGAAGGTACACCGGGGAGCTGTTTTTT	CASGRYTGELFF
TRBJ1-6	13	TRBD1	many	TRBV29-1	TGCAGCTCACGGACAGGGGATGGTTCACCCCTCCACTTT	CSSRTGDGSPLHF
TRBJ2-6	15	.	few	TRBV7-9	TGTGCCAGCAGCATAGGGGTGGGAGGGGCCAACGTCCTGACTTTC	CASSIGVGGANVLTF
TRBJ2-5	14	.	.	TRBV2	TGTGCCAGCAGCCCTAGCCCCCTGACCCCAATTGAGTACTTC	CASSPSPLTPIEYF
TRBJ1-1	14	.	many	TRBV2	TGTGCCAGCAGTGTGGATGGGGTGAACACTGAAGCTTTCTTT	CASSVDGVNTEAFF
TRBJ1-2	13	.	many	TRBV19	TGTGCCAGTAGTATCTCTAGGGAGTATGGCTACACCTTC	CASSISREYGYTF
TRBJ2-7	14	TRBD2	many	TRBV7-2	TGTGCCAGCAGCTTAGCGGGAGGGGCCTACGAGCAGTACTTC	CASSLAGGAYEQYF
TRBJ1-4	14	TRBD1	few	TRBV19	TGTGCCAGTAGTGACGACAGGGGTTTTGAAAAACTGTTTTTT	CASSDDRGFEKLFF
TRBJ2-5	13	.	many	TRBV6-4	TGTGCCAGCACCCCGGGGATAGGGGAGACCCAGTACTTC	CASTPGIGETQYF
TRBJ1-2	16	TRBD1	.	TRBV20-1	TGCAGTGCTCTCACCGGGACAGGGGGAAACCTATTGGGGTACACCTTC	CSALTGTGGNLLGYTF
TRBJ2-7	14	TRBD2	few	TRBV6-5	TGTGCCAGCAGCTCCAGCGGGAAAGGATACGAGCAGTACTTC	CASSSSGKGYEQYF
TRBJ1-6	13	.	many	TRBV2	TGTGCCAGCAGCTTATCGGGAGGGTCACCCCTCCACTTT	CASSLSGGSPLHF
TRBJ2-7	15	.	.	TRBV25-1	TGCGCCAGCAGCCAAGCGGCAGGGGCCGGCTACGAGCAGTACTTC	CASSQAAGAGYEQYF
TRBJ1-1	16	.	once	TRBV5-7	TGTGCCAGCAGCCGACGGACAAGAGGGGGTGGTGTGGAAGCTTTCTTT	CASSRRTRGGGVEAFF
TRBJ1-2	13	.	.	TRBV2	TGTGCCAGCAGCCCAAGGGGGGGAGTTGGCTACACCTTC	CASSPRGGVGYTF
TRBJ2-5	13	.	.	TRBV27	TGTGCCAGCAGTTTATATCAGAGAGAGACCCAGTACTTC	CASSLYQRETQYF
TRBJ1-6	15	.	.	TRBV20-1	TGCAGTGCTAGAGATCGGGCCCGAGATAATTCACCCCTCCACTTT	CSARDRARDNSPLHF
TRBJ1-5	14	TRBD1	once	TRBV24-1	TGTGCCACCAGTGCTCCGACAGGGACTCAGCCCCAGCATTTT	CATSAPTGTQPQHF
TRBJ2-5	12	.	.	TRBV24-1	TGTGCCACCAGTGACCAAAGGGAGACCCAGTACTTC	CATSDQRETQYF
TRBJ2-7	15	.	many	TRBV7-2	TGTGCCAGCAGCTCCTTCGGGCCAGCCTCGGTCGAGCAGTACTTC	CASSSFGPASVEQYF
TRBJ2-2	14	.	.	TRBV7-9	TGTGCCAGCAGCTTCCAGGATCTGACCGGGGAGCTGTTTTTT	CASSFQDLTGELFF
TRBJ1-2	15	TRBD1	.	TRBV15	TGTGCCACCATCAGTTCGGGGACAGAGAGCTATGGCTACACCTTC	CATISSGTESYGYTF
TRBJ2-7	10	.	.	TRBV2	TGTGCCAGCAGTGACGGGACCCCCTGCTTC	CASSDGTPCF
TRBJ2-2	14	.	few	TRBV19	TGTGCCAGTGAAGCGGAAACGAACACCGGGGAGCTGTTTTTT	CASEAETNTGELFF
TRBJ1-5	15	.	many	TRBV7-2	TGTGCCAGCAGCTTTGACGGAGGGGGCAATCAGCCCCAGCATTTT	CASSFDGGGNQPQHF
TRBJ2-7	15	TRBD2	.	TRBV27	TGTGCCAGCAGTTTATTCCGACTAGCGGGCCACGAGCAGTACTTC	CASSLFRLAGHEQYF
TRBJ1-6	16	TRBD1	many	TRBV2	TGTGCCAGCAGTCCCACGACAGGGCAAGGAAATTCACCCCTCCACTTT	CASSPTTGQGNSPLHF
TRBJ1-5	12	.	few	TRBV24-1	TGTGCCAGCAGTGCCTCCAAACAGCCCCAGCATTTT	CASSASKQPQHF
TRBJ1-5	14	.	.	TRBV6-1	TGTGCCAGCAGTGATGGATCTAGCAATCAGCCCCAGCATTTT	CASSDGSSNQPQHF
TRBJ1-2	15	.	.	TRBV5-1	TGCGCCAGCAGCGACCGCATCGGGACATTCGATGGCTACACCTTC	CASSDRIGTFDGYTF
TRBJ2-7	15	.	.	TRBV15	TGTGCCACCAGCCGATTACGGTTAGGGTTCGGCGAGCAGTACTTC	CATSRLRLGFGEQYF
TRBJ2-7	14	TRBD1	.	TRBV19	TGTGCCAGCAGCTCCGGACAGGGGATCTACGAGCAGTACTTC	CASSSGQGIYEQYF
TRBJ1-4	14	TRBD1	few	TRBV20-1	TGCAGTGCCAACCCAGGGGGCCGAGGGGAAAAACTGTTTTTT	CSANPGGRGEKLFF
TRBJ2-2	18	TRBD2	many	TRBV9	TGTGCCAGCAGCGTCCTACCCCGGGCAGCGGGAGACACCGGGGAGCTGTTTTTT	CASSVLPRAAGDTGELFF
TRBJ2-2	14	TRBD1	.	TRBV2	TGTGCCAGCAGTAGGACAGGGGGCATCGGGGAGCTGTTTTTT	CASSRTGGIGELFF
TRBJ1-5	14	TRBD1	many	TRBV2	TGTGCCAGCAGTGCGGCAGGGGGGGGTCAGCCCCAGCATTTT	CASSAAGGGQPQHF
TRBJ1-5	13	.	many	TRBV24-1	TGTGCCAGCAGTGAGTTGGGGGCTCAGCCCCAGCATTTT	CASSELGAQPQHF
TRBJ2-5	14	TRBD1	many	TRBV20-1	TGCAGTGCTAGTGTGGGACAGGGACAAGAGACCCAGTACTTC	CSASVGQGQETQYF
TRBJ2-7	15	TRBD2	few	TRBV9	TGTGCCAGCAGCTCTAGCGGGAACAACTCCTACGAGCAGTACTTC	CASSSSGNNSYEQYF
TRBJ1-4	14	.	.	TRBV6-5	TGTGCCAGCAGCAAGACAGCGACTAATGAAAAACTGTTTTTT	CASSKTATNEKLFF
TRBJ1-1	16	.	many	TRBV5-1	TGCGCCAGCAGCTTGGCCTGGGGCGGGAGAAACACTGAAGCTTTCTTT	CASSLAWGGRNTEAFF
TRBJ1-2	13	.	few	TRBV25-1	TGTGCCAGCATCTCTGCGGACAGCCATGGCTACACCTTC	CASISADSHGYTF
TRBJ2-5	16	.	few	TRBV7-2	TGCGCCAGCAGCCAAGAAGGGTCGGTCAGGGGCGAGACCCAGTACTTC	CASSQEGSVRGETQYF
TRBJ1-2	15	.	many	TRBV2	TGTGCCAGCAGTCCAAACAGGGTAACTTACCATGGCTACACCTTC	CASSPNRVTYHGYTF
TRBJ2-5	15	TRBD2	.	TRBV2	TGTGCCAGCAGCCCTTACCAGACTAGCGGGGGGGCCCAGTACTTC	CASSPYQTSGGAQYF
TRBJ1-4	16	.	few	TRBV6-5	TGTGCCAGCAGCCCAGAGACAGGTGTTGGGAATGAAAAACTGTTTTTT	CASSPETGVGNEKLFF
TRBJ1-5	14	.	.	TRBV20-1	TGCAGTGGACGGAGGGGGTCGGGCAATCAGCCCCAGCATTTT	CSGRRGSGNQPQHF
TRBJ2-5	12	.	.	TRBV6-5	TGTGCCTCCCAAAGGGGTCGAGAGACCCAGTACTTC	CASQRGRETQYF
TRBJ1-2	13	.	many	TRBV10-2	TGCGCCAGCACCCAGAATTCTAGCTATGGCTACACCTTC	CASTQNSSYGYTF
TRBJ1-4	11	.	.	TRBV6-5	TGTGCCAGCCAGGCGGAAGAAAAACTGTTTTTT	CASQAEEKLFF
TRBJ2-7	15	.	many	TRBV4-2	TGTGCCAGCAGCCAAGATGGTGGGGAGTGGGGCGAGCAGTACTTC	CASSQDGGEWGEQYF
TRBJ1-5	15	.	.	TRBV19	TGTGCCAGTAGTTTCCAGGGCCCAGGCAATCAGCCCCAGCATTTT	CASSFQGPGNQPQHF